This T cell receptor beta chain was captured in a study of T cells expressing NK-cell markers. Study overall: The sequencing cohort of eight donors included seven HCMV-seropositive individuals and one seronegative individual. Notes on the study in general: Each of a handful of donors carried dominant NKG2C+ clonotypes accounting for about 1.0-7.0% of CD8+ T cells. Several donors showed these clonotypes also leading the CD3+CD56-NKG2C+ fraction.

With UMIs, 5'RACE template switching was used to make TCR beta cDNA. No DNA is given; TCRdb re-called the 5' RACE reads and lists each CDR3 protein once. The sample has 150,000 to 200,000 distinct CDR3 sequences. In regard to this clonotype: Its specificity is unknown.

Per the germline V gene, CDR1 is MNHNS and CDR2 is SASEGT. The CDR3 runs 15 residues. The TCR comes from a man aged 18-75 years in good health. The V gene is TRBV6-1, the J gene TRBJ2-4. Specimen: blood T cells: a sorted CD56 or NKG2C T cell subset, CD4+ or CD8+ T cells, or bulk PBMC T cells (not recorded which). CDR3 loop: CASSDTLGFGNIQYF.